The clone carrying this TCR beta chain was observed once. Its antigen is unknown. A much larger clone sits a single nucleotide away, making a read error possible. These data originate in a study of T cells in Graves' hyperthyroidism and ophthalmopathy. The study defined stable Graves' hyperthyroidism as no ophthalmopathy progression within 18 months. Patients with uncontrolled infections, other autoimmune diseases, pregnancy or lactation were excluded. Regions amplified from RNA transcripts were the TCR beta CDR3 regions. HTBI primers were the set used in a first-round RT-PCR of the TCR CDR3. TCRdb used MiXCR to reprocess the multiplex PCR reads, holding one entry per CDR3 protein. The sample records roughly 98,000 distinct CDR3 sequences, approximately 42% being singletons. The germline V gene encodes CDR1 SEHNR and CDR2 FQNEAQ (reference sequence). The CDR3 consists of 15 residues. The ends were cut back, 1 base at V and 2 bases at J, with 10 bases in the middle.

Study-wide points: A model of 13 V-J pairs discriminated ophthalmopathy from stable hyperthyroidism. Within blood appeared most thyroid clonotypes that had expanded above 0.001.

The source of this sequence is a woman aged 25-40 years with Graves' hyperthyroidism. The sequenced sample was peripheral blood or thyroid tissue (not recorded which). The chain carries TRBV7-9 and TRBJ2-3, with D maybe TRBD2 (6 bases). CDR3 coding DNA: TGTGCCAGCAGCTTAGGGGGGAGGACCACAGATACGCAGTATTTT. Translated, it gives CASSLGGRTTDTQYF.